These 13 T cell receptor beta chains came from one sample sequenced in a study of T cell clones after liver transplantation. Profiled with immunoSEQ multiplex PCR; TCRdb holds only in-frame clones, not every one. The profile shows some 61,000 clones, roughly 70% of them singletons. The specimen was CD4+ T cells from blood, collected at the 22-month timepoint. These receptors all come from a human patient who received a liver transplant. Some T cells may have come from the graft donor.

The chain joins TRBV5-5 to TRBJ1-5; possible D gene TRBD1, 5 bases. V gave up 0 bases and J gave up 2 bases, with 12 bases separating them. In germline, CDR1 is SGHKS, CDR2 YYEKEE (reference sequence). The CDR3 runs to 16 residues. The CDR3 DNA follows: TGTGCCAGCAGCTTGGAGCCAGGGATGCGCAATCAGCCCCAGCATTTT. Its protein is CASSLEPGMRNQPQHF. Full variable domain (outside the CDR3, taken from reference TRBV5-5 and TRBJ1-5): DAGVTQSPTHLIKTRGQQVTLRCSPISGHKSVSWYQQVLGQGPQFIFQYYEKEERGRGNFPDRFSARQFPNYSSELNVNALLLGDSALYLCASSLEPGMRNQPQHFGDGTRLSIL.

The chain couples TRBV19 to TRBJ1-2; D remains ambiguous. V was shortened by 3 bases and J by 8 bases, with 13 bases between the two germline ends. From germline, CDR1 is LNHDA and CDR2 SQIVND (reference sequence). This CDR3 has 13 amino acids. CDR3: CASSMETVGGYTF. The CDR3 bases are TGTGCCAGTAGTATGGAGACCGTTGGGGGCTACACCTTC.

The CDR3 loop reads CASSKGEQNEKLFF. CDR3 DNA: TGTGCCAGCAGCAAAGGAGAACAGAATGAAAAACTGTTTTTT. The chain links TRBV21-1 to TRBJ1-4; TRBD1 is the table's D call and was not checked against the DNA. TRBV21-1 has pseudogene status. The CDR3 runs to 14 residues.

The chain carries TRBV2 and TRBJ2-7; D gene ambiguous. Germline V gives CDR1 SNHLY, CDR2 FYNNEI. The germline V and J ends were trimmed by 7 bases and 3 bases, with 22 bases remaining between them. The CDR3 contains 16 residues. The CDR3 nucleotides are TGTGCCAGCACCGAAGGTTTTGGGTTCGCGGTCTACGAGCAGTACTTC. Translating it yields CASTEGFGFAVYEQYF.

The gene calls are TRBV9 and TRBJ2-1; no firm D call. CDR3 length equals 13 residues. CDR1 SGDLS and CDR2 YYNGEE come from the germline V gene. V was clipped by 0 bases and J by 2 bases, with 3 bases between them. The CDR3 nucleotides are TGTGCCAGCAGCGTAGCAACCTACAATGAGCAGTTCTTC. Amino acid sequence: CASSVATYNEQFF.

The gene calls are TRBV27 and TRBJ1-6; no firm D call. V lost 3 bases and J lost 10, with 10 bases in between. The CDR3 runs 13 residues. Per the germline V gene, CDR1 is MNHEY and CDR2 is SMNVEV (reference sequence). CDR3 region: CASSLPGRSPLHF. CDR3 sequence (DNA): TGTGCCAGCAGTTTGCCGGGCAGGTCACCCCTCCACTTT.

The J gene is TRBJ1-1, the V gene TRBV2; D not certain. The CDR3 has 15 amino acids. V was clipped by 3 bases and J by 0 bases, with 11 bases between them. Germline V gives CDR1 SNHLY, CDR2 FYNNEI. As DNA, the CDR3 is TGTGCCAGCAGTGACAGAAAAGGGCTGAACACTGAAGCTTTCTTT. It yields the protein CASSDRKGLNTEAFF.

The rearrangement links TRBV19 to TRBJ2-3; 7 bases map to TRBD2. The CDR3 length is 15 residues. V was pared by 3 bases and J by 5 bases, with 8 bases of the junction left unmatched. The V gene's germline CDR1 is LNHDA and CDR2 SQIVND (reference sequence). CDR3 sequence: CASSMRRAGVDTQYF. CDR3 DNA sequence: TGTGCCAGTAGTATGAGACGGGCGGGAGTAGATACGCAGTATTTT.

The chain links TRBV5-1 to TRBJ1-5; D possibly corresponds to TRBD1 (6 bases). Germline CDR1 SGHRS, CDR2 YFSETQ. The CDR3 consists of 15 residues. The V gene lost 5 bases and the J gene lost 0 bases, with 12 bases spanning the gap. In DNA form, the CDR3 reads TGCGCCAGCAGACAGGACAGTTATAGCAATCAGCCCCAGCATTTT. Amino acid sequence: CASRQDSYSNQPQHF.

The chain links TRBV5-1 to TRBJ2-6, with D uncertain. Germline-derived CDR1 and CDR2 are SGHRS and YFSETQ. CDR3 length: 15 amino acids. Trimming removed 2 bases at V and 1 base at J, with 7 bases between. Here the CDR3 DNA reads TGCGCCAGCAGCTTTCAGAGTTCTGGGGCCAACGTCCTGACTTTC. Its translation: CASSFQSSGANVLTF.

This chain links TRBV11-2 with TRBJ1-1; 9 positions agree with TRBD1. CDR1 SGHAT and CDR2 FQNNGV come from the germline V gene. After removal of 6 bases from V and 1 base from J, the junction contained 6 bases not matched to a gene. The CDR3 runs to 15 residues. The CDR3: CASRGTGRWNTEAFF. CDR3 nucleotides: TGTGCCAGCAGGGGGACAGGGCGATGGAACACTGAAGCTTTCTTT.

J is TRBJ2-2 and V is TRBV5-6; 7 nucleotides agree with TRBD1. Germline V gene lookup returns CDR1 SGHDT and CDR2 YYEEEE. V was pared by 4 bases and J by 5 bases, with 8 bases of the junction left unmatched. The CDR3 has 15 amino acids. The CDR3 nucleotides read TGTGCCAGCAGCCGACAGGGTTTTGTGACCGGGGAGCTGTTTTTT. The encoded protein is CASSRQGFVTGELFF.

The V call is TRBV11-3, the J call TRBJ2-2, with D unresolved. Trimming shortened V by 0 bases and J by 0 bases, and 11 bases separated the two germline ends. The CDR3 extends over 17 amino acids. CDR1 SGHNT and CDR2 YENEEA come from the germline V gene. In nucleotides, the CDR3 is TGTGCCAGCAGCTTAGATTTTTCAGCTTCGAACACCGGGGAGCTGTTTTTT. Amino acids: CASSLDFSASNTGELFF.